This is a list of T cell receptor beta chains from one sample in a study of spatial heterogeneity in lung cancer. In TCRdb, the 5' RACE reads were re-called with MiXCR into one record per CDR3 protein. The sample consists of around 98,000 distinct CDR3 sequences, 15% to 20% of them appearing once. The starting material was PBMCs, obtained at follow-up. The origin of the receptors is a male donor with early-stage non-small cell lung cancer. The CDR3 runs from the conserved cysteine through the conserved F or W. Each record gives: V gene, CDR3 protein.

TRBV7-2	CASSQGLASDTQYF
TRBV11-1	CASSSRSGSEAFF
TRBV5-5	CASSLGSYEKLFF
TRBV5-6	CASSLSSGRTDTQYF
TRBV20-1	CSARDVNQMYEQYF
TRBV20-1	CSSCPQLDTEAFF
TRBV3-1	CASSKTVGQLFF
TRBV12-3/TRBV12-4	CASSSRTSGTSDTQYF
TRBV19	CASRRAHRQIRLDTQYF
TRBV20-1	CSASRQDTDTQYF
TRBV20-1	CSAPGLAGLETQYF
TRBV6-1	CASGDRERGNTGELFF
TRBV5-1	CASSGSGASYNEQFF
TRBV7-9	CASSHKVMGVETQYF
TRBV5-4	CASSWGTGELFF
TRBV7-2	CASSLSALAKTRDTQYF
TRBV20-1	CSARQGAISYEQYF
TRBV7-8	CASSSAGGRNYGYTF
TRBV29-1	CSVTGRWGYGYTF
TRBV5-1	CASSLPRDDSPLHF
TRBV4-1	CASSPPGQASYEQYF
TRBV5-6	CASSRGQSTDTQYF
TRBV30	CAWRMGNEQFF
TRBV7-9	CASSYVSDNSPLHF
TRBV5-1	CASSPGQGSPDTQYF
TRBV27	CASSAEVLGNQPQHF
TRBV20-1	CSATPSGPQETQYF
TRBV3-1	CASSQRPAKNIQYF
TRBV4-1	CASSQVRAISGANVLTF
TRBV19	CASRRTDRGVEQYF
TRBV19	CASSIGQKNTEAFF